The present entry profiles one TCR beta chain with its context. What it binds is not known. V lost 5 bases, J lost 6 bases, and 6 bases stayed unmatched. This CDR3 contains 13 residues. Germline-derived CDR1 and CDR2 are SGHVS and FQNEAQ. This specimen belongs to a study of PD-L1 blockade in urothelial cancer. Study-level findings and limits: When measured at 3 weeks, tumor-associated blood clones expanded more in durable-benefit patients.

Method: immunoSEQ multiplex PCR; TCRdb's copy keeps in-frame clones and lacks some. Seen here are tens of thousands of clones, 84% observed once, and the top ten hold about 5.1%. The source was PBMCs, collected around atezolizumab (anti-PD-L1) treatment. The J gene is TRBJ2-5, the V gene TRBV7-8; 7 bases map to TRBD1. The source of this sequence is a man between 65 and 85 years old with urothelial cancer. CDR3 coding DNA: TGTGCCAGCAGCACCGACAGGGCTCAGACCCAGTACTTC. Encoded protein: CASSTDRAQTQYF. Drawing the rest from reference TRBV7-8 and TRBJ2-5, the complete variable domain is GAGVSQSPRYKVAKRGQDVALRCDPISGHVSLFWYQQALGQGPEFLTYFQNEAQLDKSGLPSDRFFAERPEGSVSTLKIQRTQQEDSAVYLCASSTDRAQTQYFGPGTRLLVL.